The 18 T cell receptor beta chains given below trace back to one sample, sequenced in a study of cytomegalovirus exposure and HLA in healthy donors. The PCR used 60 Vbeta and 13 Jbeta primers. The repertoire was sequenced with immunoSEQ multiplex PCR; TCRdb's copy has only in-frame clones and lacks some. The data hold 180,000 or so clones, with 70% to 90% observed a single time. Material: PBMCs. The receptors here all came from a man in his late teens or twenties in good health and CMV-seropositive.

The chain carries TRBV18 and TRBJ1-5, with 8 positions matching TRBD1. Looked up from germline, CDR1 is KGHSH and CDR2 is LQKENI. The CDR3 totals 15 residues. J lost 1 base, V lost 2 bases, and 1 base had no gene match. CDR3 region: CASSPDRGSNQPQHF. The CDR3 DNA reads as TGTGCCAGCTCACCAGACAGGGGAAGCAATCAGCCCCAGCATTTT.

The V and J genes are TRBV6-5 and TRBJ2-5, with 7 bases that match TRBD2. Germline V lookup: CDR1 MNHEY, CDR2 SVGAGI. The CDR3 covers 13 residues. The trim removed 7 bases at V and 5 bases at J, leaving 7 bases unmatched. CDR3 sequence: CASTRTRRETQYF. CDR3 bases: TGTGCCAGCACCCGGACTAGGAGGGAGACCCAGTACTTC.

The chain recombines TRBV6-5 with TRBJ1-4, with 9 bases lining up with TRBD1. V gave up 6 bases and J gave up 7 bases; unmatched junction bases: 3. Germline V gene sequence: CDR1 MNHEY, CDR2 SVGAGI. This CDR3 region has 13 residues. CDR3 region: CASRGTGIEKLFF. CDR3 DNA: TGTGCCAGCAGGGGGACAGGGATTGAAAAACTGTTTTTT.

This chain links TRBV7-8 with TRBJ1-1; D remains unclear. The germline V gene has CDR1 SGHVS and CDR2 FQNEAQ. The V and J ends lost 3 bases and 7 bases respectively, with 12 bases between them. The CDR3 is 13 residues long. The CDR3, as DNA: TGTGCCAGCAGCTTGTCAGGATGGATTGAAGCTTTCTTT. The encoded protein is CASSLSGWIEAFF. The variable domain in full, completed from reference TRBV7-8 and TRBJ1-1, reads GAGVSQSPRYKVAKRGQDVALRCDPISGHVSLFWYQQALGQGPEFLTYFQNEAQLDKSGLPSDRFFAERPEGSVSTLKIQRTQQEDSAVYLCASSLSGWIEAFFGQGTRLTVV.

This sequence joins TRBV29-1 and TRBJ1-1; weak D call: TRBD1 (5 bases). Trimming stripped 4 bases from V and 4 bases from J, with 16 bases between. The CDR3 runs to 14 residues. The V gene's germline CDR1 is SQVTM and CDR2 ANQGSEA. CDR3 coding DNA: TGCAGCGTTGCTAGACAGAGTACGGGCACTGAAGCTTTCTTT. Translating gives CSVARQSTGTEAFF. Supplemented by reference TRBV29-1 and TRBJ1-1, the full variable domain reads SAVISQKPSRDICQRGTSLTIQCQVDSQVTMMFWYRQQPGQSLTLIATANQGSEATYESGFVIDKFPISRPNLTFSTLTVSNMSPEDSSIYLCSVARQSTGTEAFFGQGTRLTVV.

CDR3 amino acids: CASRRQGYYNEQFF. CDR3 coding DNA: TGTGCCAGCAGACGACAGGGTTACTACAATGAGCAGTTCTTC. The chain joins TRBV19 to TRBJ2-1, with 7 nucleotides matching TRBD1. After removal of 9 bases from V and 3 bases from J, the junction contained 8 bases not matched to a gene. This CDR3 is 14 amino acids long. CDR1 and CDR2 (germline): LNHDA, SQIVND (reference sequence).

Here the CDR3 DNA reads TGTGCCAGCAGTGAGATCACACAGGGACGATCACCCCTCCACTTT. It encodes CASSEITQGRSPLHF. The chain carries TRBV6-1 and TRBJ1-6, with D possibly being TRBD1 (6 bases). This CDR3 has 15 amino acids. Germline CDR1 MNHNS, CDR2 SASEGT. Trimming cost V 3 bases and J 10 bases, with 16 bases left between them.

The chain links TRBV15 to TRBJ1-6; 8 bases align to TRBD1. With 5 bases clipped from V and 8 bases from J, the junction kept 8 bases outside the gene matches. The CDR3 spans 15 residues. Looked up from germline, CDR1 is LNHNV and CDR2 is YYDKDF (reference sequence). The CDR3: CATSSPGQGHSPLHF. CDR3 nucleotides: TGTGCCACCAGCTCTCCTGGACAGGGTCATTCACCCCTCCACTTT.

The CDR3 reads CASRRAGTANSPLHF. Written as DNA, the CDR3 is TGTGCCAGCAGACGCGCCGGGACAGCCAATTCACCCCTCCACTTT. This chain joins TRBV11-2 and TRBJ1-6; 7 bases are shared with TRBD1. There are 15 residues in the CDR3. Germline V CDR1 and CDR2: SGHAT, FQNNGV. V lost 6 bases, J lost 7 bases, and 9 bases stayed unmatched.

The V gene is TRBV11-3, the J gene TRBJ1-2; 9 nucleotides agree with TRBD1. The CDR3 loop spans 13 amino acids. Germline V CDR1 and CDR2: SGHNT, YENEEA. CDR3 DNA sequence: TGTGGAGTACGGACAGGGGACCGTTATGGCTACACCTTC. Protein sequence: CGVRTGDRYGYTF.

The V and J genes are TRBV9 and TRBJ2-2; D possibly corresponds to TRBD2 (6 bases). The CDR3 is 17 residues long. CDR1 is SGDLS and CDR2 is YYNGEE in the germline V gene. Deletions cut 0 bases from V and 6 bases from J, with 18 bases between. CDR3 sequence reads: CASSVVAGPGFAGELFF. CDR3 in DNA: TGTGCCAGCAGCGTAGTGGCGGGGCCTGGCTTCGCCGGGGAGCTGTTTTTT.

The chain joins TRBV5-4 to TRBJ1-2; no definite D call. The CDR3 is 13 amino acids. Germline assignment: CDR1 SGHNT and CDR2 YYREEE (reference sequence). Trimming took 0 bases from V and 8 from J, leaving 11 bases between them. As DNA, the CDR3 is TGTGCCAGCAGCTTGGTGCCTTCTGGCGGCTACACCTTC. This sequence encodes CASSLVPSGGYTF.

This chain links TRBV10-3 with TRBJ1-1; D may be TRBD1 (5 bases). The V gene lost 6 bases and the J gene lost 6 bases, with 17 bases spanning the gap. The CDR3 is 14 residues long. Germline values: CDR1 ENHRY, CDR2 SYGVKD. CDR3 sequence reads: CAIRAQGIYAEAFF. Here the CDR3 DNA reads TGTGCCATCAGGGCCCAGGGAATTTACGCTGAAGCTTTCTTT.

The rearrangement joins TRBV5-8 to TRBJ1-2; D remains unclear. Per germline, CDR1 SGHTS and CDR2 YDEGEE. Trimming shortened V by 4 bases and J by 2 bases, and 12 bases separated the two germline ends. The length of the CDR3 is 14 residues. The CDR3 region has the DNA TGTGCCAGCAGCAGGAGGGAAGAGAACTATGGCTACACCTTC. Translated, it gives CASSRREENYGYTF.

The rearrangement uses TRBV11-2 and TRBJ2-7; D may be TRBD2 (5 bases). V shed 1 base and J shed 2 bases, with 12 bases lying between them. Germline V lookup: CDR1 SGHAT, CDR2 FQNNGV. The CDR3 is 15 amino acids. CDR3 loop: CASSLGASLTYEQYF. The DNA for the CDR3 is TGTGCCAGCAGCTTAGGGGCTAGCCTAACCTACGAGCAGTACTTC.

V is TRBV11-2 and J is TRBJ1-2, with D uncertain. Trimming removed 0 bases at V and 3 bases at J, with 8 bases between. Germline V gene sequence: CDR1 SGHAT, CDR2 FQNNGV. CDR3 length: 14 residues. The CDR3 DNA sequence: TGTGCCAGCAGCTTAGACAGGATCTACTATGGCTACACCTTC. The encoded protein is CASSLDRIYYGYTF.

The rearrangement links TRBV5-1 to TRBJ2-5, with TRBD1 matching 7 bases. Unmatched junction bases numbered 0, after V lost 0 bases and J lost 4 bases. Germline lookup yields CDR1 SGHRS and CDR2 YFSETQ. The CDR3 is 13 residues long. The CDR3 region is CASSLEGAETQYF. DNA for the CDR3: TGCGCCAGCAGCTTGGAGGGGGCAGAGACCCAGTACTTC.

V is TRBV7-2 and J is TRBJ1-2; D perhaps matches TRBD1 (5 bases). Between the trimmed V and J ends, which lost 4 bases and 5 bases, there was a span of 14 bases. The germline V gene encodes CDR1 SGHTA and CDR2 FQGNSA. The CDR3 consists of 14 residues. CDR3 nucleotides: TGTGCCAGCAGCTCTTACGGATCAGGGTATGGCTACACCTTC. Its translation is CASSSYGSGYGYTF.